This T cell receptor beta chain was sequenced for a study of blood T cell repertoires in COVID-19. Original analysis: Reference gene primer amplification gave nucleated cell count estimates. Assay: immunoSEQ multiplex PCR; the TCRdb copy retains only in-frame clones and omits some. That table is the source of V, J and clone size, and D and trimming were worked out from the DNA. The repertoire holds around 300,000 clones, with 65% to 85% as singletons. This receptor was identified in a man aged 25-45 years with active or convalescent COVID-19. Input material: peripheral blood.

The CDR3 is CASSPYTRTGGYEQYF. The CDR3 region has the DNA TGTGCCAGCAGCCCATATACCCGGACAGGGGGTTACGAGCAGTACTTC. This chain connects TRBV11-2 to TRBJ2-7; 10 positions match TRBD1. Germline V gene lookup returns CDR1 SGHAT and CDR2 FQNNGV. The CDR3 is made up of 16 amino acids. The J segment lost 4 bases and the V segment lost 5 bases, leaving 11 bases of the junction unmatched.